The rows below give T cell receptor beta chains drawn from one sample of a study of regulatory T cells in long-lasting Graves disease. MiXCR, run by TCRdb on the multiplex PCR reads, gives a single entry per CDR3 protein. Counted here are a few hundred thousand distinct CDR3 sequences, around 11% occurring once; the ten biggest clones make up about 19%. The same data also contributed to another study, on T cells in Graves' hyperthyroidism and ophthalmopathy.

This specimen consisted of peripheral blood mononuclear cells (PBMCs), obtained at new diagnosis, from a patient treated with antithyroid drugs. Receptor source: a woman in her late teens or twenties with Graves disease. Both conserved end residues are part of each CDR3. The D gene is left open where the match is weak. Some rows have no size entry. The others give once, few or many, or a class for an expanded clone.

- few TRBJ2-2 TRBV19 CATARWTGELFF TGTGCCACCGCCAGGTGGACCGGGGAGCTGTTTTTT
- many TRBJ2-7 TRBV6-5 CASSYVGAPTGEQYF TGTGCCAGCAGTTACGTCGGGGCTCCTACGGGCGAGCAGTACTTC
- many TRBJ1-5 TRBV6-2/TRBV6-3 CASSYRLSWTSDQPQHF TGTGCCAGCAGTTACCGGCTGTCGTGGACAAGCGATCAGCCCCAGCATTTT
- many TRBJ1-4 TRBV28 CASWRTGEKLFF TGTGCCAGCTGGAGGACGGGTGAAAAACTGTTTTTT
- many TRBJ2-1 TRBV15 CATSREGGPGMNEQFF TGTGCCACCAGCAGGGAAGGAGGGCCGGGGATGAATGAGCAGTTCTTC
- few TRBJ2-1 TRBV2 CASEGTAGRVYNEQFF TGTGCCAGCGAGGGGACAGCGGGACGGGTCTACAATGAGCAGTTCTTC
- many TRBJ1-1 TRBV5-1 CASRETPTNTEAFF TGCGCCAGCAGGGAGACACCAACGAACACTGAAGCTTTCTTT
- many TRBJ1-2 TRBV6-5 CASSYSMGANYGYTF TGTGCCAGCAGTTACTCGATGGGAGCTAACTATGGCTACACCTTC
TRBD1 few TRBJ2-7 TRBV7-3 CASSAHGQGDEQYF TGTGCCAGCAGCGCTCATGGACAGGGAGACGAGCAGTACTTC
- many TRBJ2-1 TRBV20-1 CSATLETYNEQFF TGCAGTGCTACCCTAGAGACCTACAATGAGCAGTTCTTC
- many TRBJ2-7 TRBV9 CASSVQAGATYEQYF TGTGCCAGCAGCGTCCAAGCGGGCGCTACCTACGAGCAGTACTTC
- many TRBJ2-7 TRBV19 CASSMESSSYEQYF TGTGCCAGTAGTATGGAGAGTTCCTCCTACGAGCAGTACTTC
- - TRBJ2-1 TRBV7-8 CASSFPGSAVSYNEQFF TGTGCCAGCAGCTTCCCAGGTTCCGCAGTCTCCTACAATGAGCAGTTCTTC
- few TRBJ2-5 TRBV10-3 CATPVDNRGQETQYF TGTGCCACCCCGGTAGACAATCGGGGCCAAGAGACCCAGTACTTC
- few TRBJ2-7 TRBV7-9 CASSLARLPIEQYF TGTGCCAGCAGCTTAGCCCGCCTCCCTATAGAGCAGTACTTC
TRBD2 many TRBJ2-3 TRBV28 CASTSLSGLTRDTQYF TGTGCCAGCACCTCCTTATCGGGACTAACCAGAGATACGCAGTATTTT
TRBD2 once TRBJ2-3 TRBV7-8 CASSLARLAGASTWYF TGTGCCAGCAGCTTAGCTCGCTTAGCGGGGGCCTCGACTTGGTATTTT
TRBD2 many TRBJ2-7 TRBV15 CATSMGLAGRGGEQYF TGTGCCACCAGCATGGGACTAGCGGGAAGGGGAGGCGAGCAGTACTTC
- many TRBJ2-7 TRBV29-1 CSVGDPGRATYEQYF TGCAGCGTTGGGGACCCGGGACGAGCCACCTACGAGCAGTACTTC
- few TRBJ1-2 TRBV20-1 CSATPIDTGNYGYTF TGCAGTGCTACTCCAATAGATACAGGGAACTATGGCTACACCTTC
- few TRBJ2-1 TRBV9 CASSDKNEQFF TGTGCCAGCAGCGATAAAAATGAGCAGTTCTTC
- few TRBJ2-7 TRBV29-1 CSVESGYEQYF TGCAGCGTTGAGTCAGGGTACGAGCAGTACTTC
TRBD2 few TRBJ2-7 TRBV10-3 CAIRGLARSSYEQYF TGTGCCATCAGGGGACTAGCGAGAAGCTCCTACGAGCAGTACTTC
- few TRBJ2-3 TRBV6-1 CASRPNLGVWQYF TGTGCCAGCAGACCAAACCTGGGTGTGTGGCAGTATTTT
- - TRBJ2-2 TRBV4-3 CASSQKTGSVWGGELFF TGCGCCAGCAGCCAAAAGACTGGGTCCGTGTGGGGCGGGGAGCTGTTTTTT
- few TRBJ2-3 TRBV2 CASWGFTDTQYF TGTGCCAGCTGGGGATTCACAGATACGCAGTATTTT
TRBD2 many TRBJ2-1 TRBV27 CASSLEGSGGYNEQFF TGTGCCAGCAGTTTAGAAGGTAGCGGGGGCTACAATGAGCAGTTCTTC
- many TRBJ1-3 TRBV15 CATAVRPGNTIYF TGTGCCACCGCCGTCCGCCCCGGAAACACCATATATTTT